The clone carrying this T cell receptor (beta chain) appeared many times. Its antigen is undetermined. Three rounds of nested PCR, following a modified ARM-PCR protocol, produced the TCRbeta library. TCRdb ran MiXCR on the multiplex PCR reads and lists one entry per CDR3 protein. The sample yields about 110,000 distinct CDR3 sequences, over 75% seen once. The CDR3 contains 16 residues. Per the germline V gene, CDR1 is LNHNV and CDR2 is YYDKDF (reference sequence). After removal of 5 bases from V and 6 bases from J, the junction contained 10 bases not matched to a gene. This sample was included in a study of tumor and adjacent non-tumor tissue in lung cancer. Study overall: Histology: under 15 adenocarcinoma, a couple of squamous cell carcinoma, 1 small cell lung cancer. The patients, around 10 men and a few women, were roughly 31 to 85 with stage I to III disease. Notes on the study in general: In normal lung, the top 100 clones were significantly more dominant than in tumor.

This sample's RNA came from whole unsorted tissue. The receptor's source is a man in his sixties or seventies with non-small cell lung cancer. The sequenced material came from lung tumor tissue. V is TRBV15 and J is TRBJ2-3; 11 nucleotides align to TRBD2. The CDR3 region is CATSLQLAGAGDTQYF. The CDR3 DNA reads as TGTGCCACCAGCCTCCAACTAGCGGGGGCGGGGGATACGCAGTATTTT.